This T cell receptor (beta chain) is drawn from a study of T-cell memory formation after mild COVID-19. Study-wide background: Most TCR clusters belonged to a single donor. Study-level findings and limits: Among clones contracting day 15 to 85, CD4/CD8 was balanced, whereas later expanders leaned CD4+. Several responding clones turned up in pre-infection memory, indicating that cross-reactive memory may have taken part.

UMIs and sample barcodes were carried by the TCR alpha and TCR beta cDNA libraries that 5'RACE produced using constant-segment primers. A single record per CDR3 protein comes from TCRdb applying MiXCR to the 5' RACE reads. The table lists fewer than 450,000 distinct CDR3 sequences, 24% of them singletons, with around 8.7% in the top ten. The CDR3 totals 15 residues. J lost 4 bases, V lost 1 base, and 6 bases had no gene match. Germline lookup yields CDR1 SGHKS and CDR2 YYEKEE (reference sequence). This clonotype was picked up a small number of times. The antigen remains undetermined. The material sequenced was PBMCs or a T cell subset sorted from them (not recorded which). This receptor was obtained from an adult woman who had mild COVID-19 (a few samples of this study predate the infection). Cell type and time point are not known. This chain joins TRBV5-5 and TRBJ2-3; 7 positions agree with TRBD2. CDR3 sequence reads: CASSLRGSHPDTQYF. The DNA for the CDR3 is TGTGCCAGCAGCTTGCGCGGGAGCCACCCAGATACGCAGTATTTT.